These 22 T cell receptor beta chains came from one sample sequenced in a study of blood T cells in healthy people across ages. A second PCR of roughly 7 to 11 cycles used a sample-barcoded 5' primer and a J-beta primer mix. TCRdb reanalysed the 5' RACE reads using MiXCR and keeps one entry per CDR3 protein. In the table there are about 1.8 million distinct CDR3 sequences, less than 50% of which are singletons. Sequenced material: blood. Source of these receptors: a woman in her forties in good health.

There are many counts of this clonotype. The chain uses TRBV5-1 and TRBJ2-7; D gene uncertain. CDR1 is SGHRS, CDR2 YFSETQ, per germline. The V and J ends lost 2 bases and 3 bases respectively, with 9 bases between them. The CDR3 is made up of 13 amino acids. The CDR3 region is CASSFAPNYEQYF. DNA of the CDR3: TGCGCCAGCAGCTTCGCACCAAACTACGAGCAGTACTTC.

This chain uses TRBV19 with TRBJ1-6; possible D gene TRBD1, 6 bases. This CDR3 spans 15 amino acids. Germline CDR1 LNHDA, CDR2 SQIVND (reference sequence). Trimming cost V 5 bases and J 5 bases, with 13 bases left between them. This CDR3 reads CASSFRTVNNSPLHF. DNA of the CDR3: TGTGCCAGTAGTTTTCGGACAGTAAATAATTCACCCCTCCACTTT.

The chain couples TRBV10-3 to TRBJ1-6; D ambiguous. Per the germline V gene, CDR1 is ENHRY and CDR2 is SYGVKD. Trimming left V 7 bases short and J 0 bases short, with 19 bases between. The CDR3 covers 18 residues. Here the CDR3 DNA reads TGTGCCATCACCTATCCTTGGCCCATGAGCTCCTATAATTCACCCCTCCACTTT. Protein product: CAITYPWPMSSYNSPLHF.

This clonotype was observed a few times. The gene calls are TRBV7-3 and TRBJ2-1; 10 nucleotides agree with TRBD2. This CDR3 contains 19 residues. From germline, CDR1 is SGHTA and CDR2 FQGTGA. Trimming at V came to 5 bases and at J to 0 bases, leaving 13 bases not matched to a gene. DNA for the CDR3: TGTGCCAGCAGCCCCCTCGGCACTAGCGGGGCCAGCTCCTACAATGAGCAGTTCTTC. The encoded protein is CASSPLGTSGASSYNEQFF.

This clonotype was detected only a few times. The V and J genes are TRBV7-2 and TRBJ2-1; no definite D call. The CDR3 has 17 residues. Trimming took off 4 bases at V and 0 bases at J, with 16 bases between the two ends. Germline assignment: CDR1 SGHTA and CDR2 FQGNSA. CDR3 sequence (DNA): TGTGCCAGCAGCTCGCTCCCTAGGGATAGCTCCTACAATGAGCAGTTCTTC. The encoded protein is CASSSLPRDSSYNEQFF.

The chain uses TRBV4-2 and TRBJ2-3; TRBD1 agrees at 7 bases. The CDR3 runs to 19 residues. Germline-derived CDR1 and CDR2 are LGHNA and YNFKEQ. V lost 2 bases, J lost 2 bases, and 16 bases stayed unmatched. The CDR3 sequence: CASSQPVTGASAHTDTQYF. The CDR3 coding sequence is TGTGCCAGCAGCCAACCGGTAACAGGGGCCTCCGCCCACACAGATACGCAGTATTTT.

V usage is TRBV10-3 and J usage is TRBJ2-5; no firm D call. The DNA end is a closer match to TRBJ2-4, so the J assignment may be wrong. CDR3 length equals 13 residues. Germline V gene data show CDR1 as ENHRY and CDR2 as SYGVKD. CDR3 region: CAIRDGLKNIQYF. The CDR3 DNA reads as TGTGCCATCAGGGACGGATTAAAAAACATTCAGTACTTC.

Points on this clonotype: At one end the junction does not follow the germline gene, possibly because of a read error. This chain connects TRBV4-3 to TRBJ2-4, with D possibly TRBD2 on 6 matching bases. This CDR3 spans 22 amino acids. Germline CDR1 LGHNA, CDR2 YSLEER. The DNA of the CDR3 is TGCGCCAGCAACCAAGATACGGGGAGGTCCCTCCTAAGTGGGTTGACCAAAAACATTCAGTACTTC. Translation gives CASNQDTGRSLLSGLTKNIQYF.

The chain uses TRBV6-4 and TRBJ2-1, with a tentative D call TRBD1 (5 bases). There are 11 residues in the CDR3. Germline loops: CDR1 MRHNA, CDR2 SNTAGT. V lost 3 bases and J lost 13, with 10 bases in between. The CDR3 spells CASSDSRVQFF. CDR3 DNA: TGTGCCAGCAGTGATTCCAGGGTTCAGTTCTTC.

The chain recombines TRBV9 with TRBJ2-3; maybe TRBD1 (5 bases). Germline V gene sequence: CDR1 SGDLS, CDR2 YYNGEE. Trimming stripped 3 bases from V and 3 bases from J, with 14 bases between. CDR3 length: 15 amino acids. The CDR3 DNA is TGTGCCAGCAGCGCACAGTACAAGGGGACAGATACGCAGTATTTT. Translation: CASSAQYKGTDTQYF. The variable domain in full, completed from reference TRBV9 and TRBJ2-3, reads DSGVTQTPKHLITATGQRVTLRCSPRSGDLSVYWYQQSLDQGLQFLIQYYNGEERAKGNILERFSAQQFPDLHSELNLSSLELGDSALYFCASSAQYKGTDTQYFGPGTRLTVL.

J is TRBJ1-1 and V is TRBV7-9; D gene ambiguous. In germline, CDR1 is SEHNR, CDR2 FQNEAQ (reference sequence). This CDR3 is built from 11 residues. V lost 4 bases and J 7 bases, leaving 7 bases between the germline ends. The CDR3 spells CASSSYSEAFF. The CDR3 coding sequence is TGTGCCAGCAGCTCATACAGTGAAGCTTTCTTT.

The rearrangement uses TRBV4-3 and TRBJ2-7; the D is unclear. Per germline, CDR1 LGHNA and CDR2 YSLEER. CDR3 length: 15 residues. Trimming took off 2 bases at V and 1 base at J, with 12 bases between the two ends. The CDR3 reads CASSQFSLASYEQYF. The CDR3 nucleotides are TGCGCCAGCAGCCAATTCAGTTTGGCGTCCTACGAGCAGTACTTC.

V is TRBV28 and J is TRBJ1-6, with D perhaps matching TRBD1 (6 bases). The ends were cut back, 7 bases at V and 10 bases at J, with 23 bases in the middle. CDR1 and CDR2 (germline): MDHEN, SYDVKM. The CDR3 spans 16 residues. The CDR3 reads CASIDHNRAPSSPLHF. The CDR3 DNA sequence: TGTGCCAGCATAGACCACAACAGGGCCCCTTCCTCACCCCTCCACTTT. The complete variable domain, with remaining parts taken from reference TRBV28 and TRBJ1-6, reads DVKVTQSSRYLVKRTGEKVFLECVQDMDHENMFWYRQDPGLGLRLIYFSYDVKMKEKGDIPEGYSVSREKKERFSLILESASTNQTSMYLCASIDHNRAPSSPLHFGNGTRLTVT.

The gene calls are TRBV20-1 and TRBJ1-1; D is unresolved. Germline CDR1 is DFQATT and CDR2 is SNEGSKA (reference sequence). V lost 6 bases and J lost 4, with 12 bases in between. The CDR3 extends over 12 amino acids. The CDR3 protein is CSARRTGTEAFF. DNA of the CDR3: TGCAGTGCCCGACGCACGGGCACTGAAGCTTTCTTT.

This clonotype has just a few counts. J is TRBJ2-3 and V is TRBV20-1; no definite D call. The V gene lost 5 bases and the J gene lost 1 base, with 13 bases spanning the gap. The CDR3 has 14 amino acids. Per germline, CDR1 DFQATT and CDR2 SNEGSKA (reference sequence). This CDR3 reads CSAPRAVRTDTQYF. DNA for the CDR3: TGCAGTGCTCCTAGGGCAGTTCGCACAGATACGCAGTATTTT.

In its sample, this clonotype was seen a few times. The chain joins TRBV27 to TRBJ1-6; D unresolved. V dropped 7 bases and J dropped 7 bases, with 8 bases sitting between them. This CDR3 has 12 residues. Germline V CDR1 and CDR2: MNHEY, SMNVEV (reference sequence). CDR3 DNA sequence: TGTGCCAGCAAACAGATAAATTCACCCCTCCACTTT. It encodes CASKQINSPLHF.

The J gene is TRBJ1-4, the V gene TRBV7-9, with 10 nucleotides matching TRBD1. This CDR3 contains 13 residues. Losses at the gene ends were 5 bases for V and 13 bases for J; bases not matched to a gene: 7. CDR1 is SEHNR and CDR2 is FQNEAQ in the germline V gene (reference sequence). The CDR3 coding sequence is TGTGCCAGCAGCACGACAGGGGGCGCGGTACTGTTTTTT. This translates into CASSTTGGAVLFF.

This clonotype was detected a few times. V gene TRBV20-1 combines with J gene TRBJ2-5; D is uncertain. This CDR3 has 15 residues. Germline values: CDR1 DFQATT, CDR2 SNEGSKA (reference sequence). Trimming took 2 bases from V and 1 from J, leaving 14 bases between them. In DNA, the CDR3 is TGCAGTGCTAGACTCAGTGAAGGCATCCAAGAGACCCAGTACTTC. It is translated as CSARLSEGIQETQYF.

This chain joins TRBV20-1 and TRBJ2-3, with 14 bases aligning to TRBD2. Germline lookup yields CDR1 DFQATT and CDR2 SNEGSKA (reference sequence). CDR3 size: 19 residues. V was clipped by 0 bases and J by 3 bases; unmatched bases: 11. For the CDR3, the DNA is TGCAGTGCTAGAGATTTCGGGACTAGCGGGGGAGCCAGTACAGATACGCAGTATTTT. Translating it yields CSARDFGTSGGASTDTQYF.

The V gene is TRBV20-1, the J gene TRBJ2-3, with D maybe TRBD2 (6 bases). The CDR3 contains 17 residues. Per the germline V gene, CDR1 is DFQATT and CDR2 is SNEGSKA (reference sequence). Trimming took off 3 bases at V and 2 bases at J, with 21 bases between the two ends. DNA of the CDR3: TGCAGTGCTAGTGCGGGGCTTGGGGAATTACTCACAGATACGCAGTATTTT. Translating gives CSASAGLGELLTDTQYF.

This clonotype has only a few counts. The chain recombines TRBV15 with TRBJ2-1, with 10 bases identical to TRBD2. Per germline, CDR1 LNHNV and CDR2 YYDKDF (reference sequence). Trimming cost V 0 bases and J 5 bases; bases outside gene matches: 7. The CDR3 has 17 residues. CDR3 nucleotide sequence: TGTGCCACCAGCAGAGAGAGTAGCGGGGGGCCCAACAATGAGCAGTTCTTC. This sequence encodes CATSRESSGGPNNEQFF.

This clonotype was counted only a few times. This chain connects TRBV28 to TRBJ2-7; weak D call: TRBD1 (5 bases). The J call is doubtful: the DNA matches TRBJ2-5 better. The CDR3 extends over 14 amino acids. In germline, CDR1 is MDHEN, CDR2 SYDVKM. CDR3 nucleotide sequence: TGTGCCAGCAGTTCCCCCGTGACAGTAGAGACCCAGTACTTC. Translation: CASSSPVTVETQYF.